The rows below give T cell receptor beta chains drawn from one sample of a study of blood T cells in healthy people across ages. One entry per CDR3 protein results from TCRdb running MiXCR on the 5' RACE reads. The sample carries some 1,500,000 distinct CDR3 sequences, about 42% recorded once. Source material: blood. The source of these receptors is a woman aged 18-30 years in good health. CDR3s include the opening cysteine and the closing phenylalanine or tryptophan. D genes are given only for firm matches. Clone size, where shown, is once, few, many, or a class for clones that have expanded.

cdr3_aa | cdr3_nt | j_call | d_call | v_call | clone_size
CASSRRDTMGQPQHF | TGCGCCAGCAGCCGCCGGGACACAATGGGTCAGCCCCAGCATTTT | TRBJ1-5 | NA | TRBV4-1 | few
CASSQRWGFTDTQYF | TGTGCCAGCTCACAACGGTGGGGTTTCACAGATACGCAGTATTTT | TRBJ2-3 | NA | TRBV18 | few
CASSYTPGSWETQFF | TGTGCCAGCAGTTACACCCCAGGGTCTTGGGAGACCCAGTTCTTC | TRBJ2-1 | NA | TRBV6-5 | NA
CVSSAPQGNPYNEQFF | TGTGTCAGCAGCGCCCCGCAGGGGAACCCCTACAATGAGCAGTTCTTC | TRBJ2-1 | NA | TRBV9 | NA
CSARVGQGAGGYTF | TGCAGTGCTAGAGTCGGGCAGGGGGCGGGTGGCTACACCTTC | TRBJ1-2 | TRBD1 | TRBV20-1 | NA
CASSYSKTSNQPQHF | TGTGCCAGCAGTTACTCGAAAACCAGCAATCAGCCCCAGCATTTT | TRBJ1-5 | NA | TRBV6-5 | NA
CATSRDWEDSPLHF | TGTGCCACCAGCAGAGATTGGGAGGATTCGCCCCTCCACTTT | TRBJ1-6 | NA | TRBV15 | NA
CASSQSKPNKETQYF | TGTGCCAGCAGCCAATCGAAGCCAAACAAGGAGACCCAGTACTTC | TRBJ2-5 | NA | TRBV14 | NA
CASSFRGAGGKNIQYF | TGTGCCAGCAGTTTTAGGGGAGCGGGAGGCAAAAACATTCAGTACTTC | TRBJ2-4 | TRBD2 | TRBV28 | few
CASRGASGRTDTQYF | TGTGCCAGCCGTGGGGCTAGCGGACGCACAGATACGCAGTATTTT | TRBJ2-3 | TRBD2 | TRBV27 | NA
CATSRPTVVAEAFF | TGTGCCACCAGCAGACCAACAGTGGTAGCTGAAGCTTTCTTT | TRBJ1-1 | NA | TRBV15 | few
CASSKYTGRNSYEQYF | TGTGCCAGCAGCAAATATACAGGGCGTAACTCCTACGAGCAGTACTTC | TRBJ2-7 | NA | TRBV7-2 | few
CASSFGRGSEKLFF | TGTGCCAGCAGTTTCGGCAGGGGGAGTGAAAAACTGTTTTTT | TRBJ1-4 | TRBD1 | TRBV12-3/TRBV12-4 | few
CASSQDIGFFNEQYF | TGCGCCAGCAGCCAAGATATCGGCTTCTTCAATGAGCAGTACTTC | TRBJ2-7 | NA | TRBV4-3 | NA
CATDRDVNYGYTF | TGTGCCACAGACCGGGACGTTAACTATGGCTACACCTTT | TRBJ1-2 | NA | TRBV12-3/TRBV12-4 | NA
CAISGLAGEQFF | TGTGCCATCAGTGGGCTGGCCGGTGAGCAGTTCTTC | TRBJ2-1 | NA | TRBV10-3 | NA
CASSLGRSGGYNEQYF | TGTGCCAGCAGCTTAGGTCGGAGCGGGGGGTACAATGAGCAGTACTTC | TRBJ2-7 | TRBD2 | TRBV7-2 | NA
CASSQRAAPGNEQFF | TGCGCCAGCAGCCAACGGGCGGCCCCCGGTAATGAGCAGTTCTTC | TRBJ2-1 | NA | TRBV4-1 | few
CASSLQPYSNQPQHF | TGTGCCAGCAGTTTACAGCCCTATAGCAATCAGCCCCAGCATTTT | TRBJ1-5 | NA | TRBV12-3/TRBV12-4 | few
CASSGRTGGTVAFF | TGTGCCAGCAGCGGGCGGACAGGGGGCACGGTAGCTTTCTTT | TRBJ1-1 | TRBD1 | TRBV11-2 | NA
CASSLRGAAETQYF | TGTGCCAGCAGTTTACGGGGTGCGGCAGAGACCCAGTACTTC | TRBJ2-5 | NA | TRBV12-3/TRBV12-4 | NA
CASGLRRTDREYF | TGTGCCAGCGGGCTTAGGAGAACAGATAGGGAATATTTT | TRBJ2-3 | NA | TRBV12-3/TRBV12-4 | NA